This T cell receptor beta chain was profiled in a study of blood T cells in healthy people across ages. Broader study findings: What prevented conclusive comparison of naive and antigen-experienced cells was that PBMCs were unsorted.

To note about this clonotype: Its antigen is unidentified.

Through a sample-barcoded 5' primer and a J-beta primer mix, a second PCR was run for about 6 to 11 cycles. TCRdb itself ran the 5' RACE reads through MiXCR, one entry per CDR3 protein. The data show some 1.4 million distinct CDR3 sequences, 35% to 45% seen once. This CDR3 has 13 amino acids. CDR1 and CDR2 from the germline V gene are DFQATT and SNEGSKA (reference sequence). Trimming took 5 bases from V and 1 from J, leaving 10 bases between them. This TCR derives from a woman aged 18-35 years in good health. Sequencing used blood. The rearrangement joins TRBV20-1 to TRBJ2-3; D gene uncertain. The CDR3 loop is CSALVSGTDTQYF. CDR3 nucleotides: TGCAGTGCTCTGGTCTCCGGCACAGATACGCAGTATTTT.